This T cell receptor (beta chain) appears in the sequencing data of a study of T-cell memory formation after mild COVID-19. This clonotype was seen more than once but under ten times. TCRdb redid the calling of the 5' RACE reads with MiXCR, one entry per CDR3 protein. Of a few hundred thousand distinct CDR3 sequences listed, about a sixth are singletons. CDR3 length: 12 amino acids. Germline V gives CDR1 DFQATT, CDR2 SNEGSKA (reference sequence). Deletions cut 5 bases from V and 8 bases from J, with 15 bases between. This TCR was sampled from a young man who had mild COVID-19 (a few samples of this study predate the infection). Cell type and time point are not known. The sample was PBMCs or a T cell subset sorted from them (not recorded which). The chain links TRBV20-1 to TRBJ1-2, with a tentative D call TRBD1 (5 bases). CDR3 in amino acids: CSAPLVGRGYTF. CDR3 DNA sequence: TGCAGTGCTCCCCTGGTGGGGCGCGGCTACACCTTC.